A selection of T cell receptor beta chains follows, all from one sample in a study of blood T cell repertoires in COVID-19. The repertoire was sequenced with immunoSEQ multiplex PCR; TCRdb's copy has only in-frame clones and lacks some. There are a few hundred thousand clones in the sample; approximately 82% occur only once, and around 2% lies in the top ten. Input material: peripheral blood. The receptors were sampled from a middle-aged man who had recovered from COVID-19. CDR3s include the opening cysteine and the closing phenylalanine or tryptophan. Fields, in order: CDR3 protein, CDR3 DNA, V gene, D gene, J gene, clone size. A D gene is named only where the DNA matches it firmly. The size of a clone is reported for some rows only, either as once, few or many, or as a class for expanded clones.

CASGQGNTEAFF,TGTGCCAGTGGACAGGGGAACACTGAAGCTTTCTTT,TRBV11-2,TRBD1,TRBJ1-1,NA
CASRGTGDFYEQYF,TGTGCCAGTAGGGGGACAGGGGATTTCTACGAGCAGTACTTC,TRBV19,TRBD1,TRBJ2-7,NA
CASSEGGRGYGYTF,TGTGCCAGCAGCGAGGGGGGCAGGGGGTATGGCTACACCTTC,TRBV5-4,TRBD1,TRBJ1-2,NA
CASSLGGSNQPQHF,TGTGCCAGCAGCTTGGGCGGCTCTAATCAGCCCCAGCATTTT,TRBV5-8,NA,TRBJ1-5,NA
CASSPGQGAYNEQFF,TGTGCCAGCAGCCCAGGACAGGGTGCCTACAATGAGCAGTTCTTC,TRBV3-1/TRBV3-2,TRBD1,TRBJ2-1,NA
CAWTPDLAGTYNEQFF,TGTGCCTGGACCCCTGACCTAGCGGGCACCTACAATGAGCAGTTCTTC,TRBV30,TRBD2,TRBJ2-1,NA
CASSLGGGSYNEQFF,TGTGCCAGCAGCTTAGGAGGCGGCTCCTACAATGAGCAGTTCTTC,TRBV7-2,NA,TRBJ2-1,NA
CASSLGTITGSNQPQHF,TGTGCCAGCAGCTTAGGAACAATCACAGGGAGCAATCAGCCCCAGCATTTT,TRBV7-9,NA,TRBJ1-5,NA
CASSTGTYNSPLHF,TGTGCCAGTAGTACGGGGACCTATAATTCACCCCTCCACTTT,TRBV19,NA,TRBJ1-6,NA
CASSIDGTEAFF,TGTGCCAGTAGTATAGACGGCACTGAAGCTTTCTTT,TRBV19,NA,TRBJ1-1,NA
CASSFQGLNPYEQYF,TGTGCCAGCAGCTTCCAGGGGTTGAACCCCTACGAGCAGTACTTC,TRBV7-8,NA,TRBJ2-7,NA
CASSIAGGITNEQFF,TGTGCCAGTAGTATAGCTGGAGGGATCACGAATGAGCAGTTCTTC,TRBV19,NA,TRBJ2-1,NA
CSVEGADGGADTQYF,TGCAGCGTTGAAGGAGCGGATGGGGGGGCAGATACGCAGTATTTT,TRBV29-1,TRBD2,TRBJ2-3,NA
CASSWTGGKGTGELFF,TGTGCCAGCAGTTGGACAGGGGGCAAGGGAACCGGGGAGCTGTTTTTT,TRBV6-6,TRBD1,TRBJ2-2,NA
CASSKGAGLNEKLFF,TGTGCCAGCAGCAAGGGGGCAGGGCTTAATGAAAAACTGTTTTTT,TRBV11-2,TRBD1,TRBJ1-4,NA
CASSADRARDTQYF,TGTGCCAGCAGCGCCGACAGGGCCCGGGATACGCAGTATTTT,TRBV9,TRBD1,TRBJ2-3,once
CASSQEGTSIHTQYF,TGTGCCAGCAGCCAAGAAGGGACTAGTATACATACGCAGTATTTT,TRBV3-1/TRBV3-2,TRBD2,TRBJ2-3,NA
CASSQEGTSKETQYF,TGCGCCAGCAGCCAAGAAGGGACTAGCAAAGAGACCCAGTACTTC,TRBV4-3,TRBD2,TRBJ2-5,NA